This entry lists 20 T cell receptor beta chains sequenced from one sample in a study of cytomegalovirus exposure and HLA in healthy donors. With 60 Vbeta and 13 Jbeta primers, the PCR was carried out. Assay: immunoSEQ multiplex PCR; the TCRdb copy retains only in-frame clones and omits some. The sample shows over 150,000 clones, 87% of them seen only once. Input material: PBMCs. These receptors were taken from a woman aged 30 to 39 in good health and CMV-seronegative.

The chain recombines TRBV27 with TRBJ1-2, with a tentative D call TRBD1 (6 bases). V lost 5 bases, J lost 4 bases, and 20 bases lay in between. The CDR3 extends over 16 amino acids. Germline values: CDR1 MNHEY, CDR2 SMNVEV (reference sequence). The CDR3: CASSGQNAVGPYGYTF. The CDR3 DNA is TGTGCCAGCAGTGGACAGAATGCCGTGGGGCCCTATGGCTACACCTTC.

The chain joins TRBV7-9 to TRBJ2-2; possibly TRBD1 for D (6 bases). Deletions cut 4 bases from V and 6 bases from J, with 18 bases between. The CDR3 length is 16 residues. Germline V lookup: CDR1 SEHNR, CDR2 FQNEAQ (reference sequence). CDR3 coding DNA: TGTGCCAGCAGCTCCGCCGGGACACCGGCTCCCGGGGAGCTGTTTTTT. Its protein product is CASSSAGTPAPGELFF.

V and J are TRBV9 and TRBJ2-2; D gene unclear. Trimming pared 5 bases from V and 0 bases from J, leaving 14 bases between. CDR3 size: 16 residues. Germline CDR1 is SGDLS and CDR2 is YYNGEE. CDR3 bases: TGTGCCAGCAGGTCGGTTATCGCCGCGAACACCGGGGAGCTGTTTTTT. This gives the protein CASRSVIAANTGELFF. Based on the CDR3 plus reference TRBV9 and TRBJ2-2, the full variable domain is DSGVTQTPKHLITATGQRVTLRCSPRSGDLSVYWYQQSLDQGLQFLIQYYNGEERAKGNILERFSAQQFPDLHSELNLSSLELGDSALYFCASRSVIAANTGELFFGEGSRLTVL.

The gene calls are TRBV28 and TRBJ2-6; D remains ambiguous. The CDR3 has 14 amino acids. CDR1 and CDR2 from the germline V gene are MDHEN and SYDVKM. Trimming took 5 bases from V and 6 from J, leaving 11 bases between them. The CDR3 here is CASSPIREANVLTF. The CDR3 bases are TGTGCCAGCAGTCCCATACGCGAGGCCAACGTCCTGACTTTC.

The V call is TRBV30, the J call TRBJ1-1, with 7 bases aligning to TRBD1. This CDR3 is built from 14 residues. Germline trimming cut 3 bases from V and 4 bases from J; bases unmatched to any gene: 8. The germline V gene encodes CDR1 GTSNPN and CDR2 SVGIG (reference sequence). The CDR3 protein is CAWSYRGIGTEAFF. The CDR3 DNA sequence: TGTGCCTGGAGCTACAGGGGAATAGGCACTGAAGCTTTCTTT.

As for this clone: At the DNA level, this CDR3 is encoded by other sequences in the same sample as well. J is TRBJ2-7 and V is TRBV25-1; 7 bases are a match to TRBD1. CDR1 MGHDK and CDR2 SYGVNS come from the germline V gene. J gave up 2 bases and V 6 bases, and 10 bases lay outside the gene matches. This CDR3 has 15 residues. CDR3: CASSDPGTATYEQYF. In DNA, the CDR3 is TGTGCCAGCAGCGACCCCGGGACAGCGACCTACGAGCAGTACTTC.

DNA of the CDR3: TGTGCCAGCAGCCCCCTGCGTAGGACTCCGAGCTCCTACAATGAGCAGTTCTTC. Amino acids: CASSPLRRTPSSYNEQFF. J is TRBJ2-1 and V is TRBV21-1; the DNA was not compared with TRBD2, the D call given in the table. TRBV21-1 is reported as a pseudogene. This CDR3 comprises 18 residues.

The chain couples TRBV7-2 to TRBJ2-5; 10 bases match TRBD1. Germline assignment: CDR1 SGHTA and CDR2 FQGNSA. This CDR3 has 13 amino acids. V shed 8 bases and J 11 bases; nucleotides not matched to a gene: 11. This CDR3 is CASLRDRGSEQYF. CDR3 DNA sequence: TGTGCCAGCCTGAGGGACAGGGGCTCGGAGCAGTACTTC.

This chain uses TRBV29-1 with TRBJ2-7; the D gene is possibly TRBD1 (5 bases). The V gene's germline CDR1 is SQVTM and CDR2 ANQGSEA. V shed 5 bases and J shed 3 bases, with 11 bases lying between them. The CDR3 covers 12 residues. This CDR3 is CSVYGHLYEQYF. CDR3 bases: TGCAGCGTTTACGGACACCTCTACGAGCAGTACTTC.

The chain couples TRBV5-1 to TRBJ2-2, with 7 bases aligning to TRBD1. V trimming: 4 bases; J trimming: 0 bases; junction bases outside the gene matches: 9. Germline V lookup: CDR1 SGHRS, CDR2 YFSETQ. The CDR3 contains 17 residues. CDR3 in amino acids: CASSLRQGPTNTGELFF. The CDR3, as DNA: TGCGCCAGCAGCCTTAGACAGGGCCCTACGAACACCGGGGAGCTGTTTTTT.

The CDR3 loop is CASSLVGDYEQYF. The CDR3 DNA reads TGCGCCAGCAGCTTGGTAGGAGACTACGAGCAGTACTTC. This chain joins TRBV5-1 and TRBJ2-7; D gene ambiguous. The CDR3 has 13 residues. The V gene lost 0 bases and the J gene lost 3 bases, with 7 bases spanning the gap. Per germline, CDR1 SGHRS and CDR2 YFSETQ.

V is TRBV9 and J is TRBJ2-7; 7 nucleotides align to TRBD1. The ends lost 3 bases at V and 2 bases at J; junction bases unmatched: 8. Germline CDR1 is SGDLS and CDR2 is YYNGEE. The CDR3 length is 15 residues. Here the CDR3 reads CASSAGQLFAYEQYF. CDR3 DNA sequence: TGTGCCAGCAGCGCGGGACAGTTATTTGCCTACGAGCAGTACTTC.

The chain couples TRBV10-3 to TRBJ2-1; perhaps TRBD2 as D (6 bases). Germline loops: CDR1 ENHRY, CDR2 SYGVKD. Between the trimmed V and J ends, which lost 3 bases and 6 bases, there was a span of 12 bases. This CDR3 region has 14 residues. The CDR3 DNA reads TGTGCCATCAGTGACGGCGGGACCTTCAATGAGCAGTTCTTC. This sequence encodes CAISDGGTFNEQFF.

The chain is built from TRBV7-8 and TRBJ1-2, with 7 bases lining up with TRBD1. With V trimmed by 4 bases and J by 4 bases, 3 bases remained unmatched. From germline, CDR1 is SGHVS and CDR2 FQNEAQ. The CDR3 runs to 13 residues. Written as DNA, the CDR3 is TGTGCCAGCAGCTGGGGACAGAGCTATGGCTACACCTTC. Translated, it gives CASSWGQSYGYTF.

This chain uses TRBV27 with TRBJ1-5; no reliable D call. Germline lookup yields CDR1 MNHEY and CDR2 SMNVEV (reference sequence). Trimming stripped 6 bases from V and 1 base from J, with 16 bases between. This CDR3 has 16 amino acids. The CDR3, as DNA: TGTGCCAGCAGCCCCCGCGCGGGTTGGAGCAATCAGCCCCAGCATTTT. Protein product: CASSPRAGWSNQPQHF.

V usage is TRBV5-4 and J usage is TRBJ2-2; TRBD2 agrees at 8 bases. Germline-derived CDR1 and CDR2 are SGHNT and YYREEE (reference sequence). The J segment lost 7 bases and the V segment lost 3 bases, leaving 8 bases of the junction unmatched. This CDR3 has 15 residues. CDR3 in amino acids: CASSSKAGVGGELFF. The CDR3 nucleotides are TGTGCCAGCAGCTCCAAAGCGGGAGTGGGCGGGGAGCTGTTTTTT. Together with reference TRBV5-4 and TRBJ2-2, the CDR3 gives the full variable domain: ETGVTQSPTHLIKTRGQQVTLRCSSQSGHNTVSWYQQALGQGPQFIFQYYREEENGRGNFPPRFSGLQFPNYSSELNVNALELDDSALYLCASSSKAGVGGELFFGEGSRLTVL.

The sample holds one count of this clone. V usage is TRBV6-1 and J usage is TRBJ2-1; D is possibly TRBD2 (5 bases). Germline assignment: CDR1 MNHNS and CDR2 SASEGT. The CDR3 runs 15 residues. V lost 9 bases to trimming and J lost 2 bases, with 17 bases between them. CDR3 bases: TGTGCCAGTCATCCATCCGTAGCGACCTACAATGAGCAGTTCTTC. Protein sequence: CASHPSVATYNEQFF.

The chain couples TRBV4-1 to TRBJ2-3; TRBD1 matches 11 bases. Germline V gives CDR1 MGHRA, CDR2 YSYEKL. This CDR3 contains 15 residues. V gave up 4 bases and J gave up 4 bases; unmatched junction bases: 4. The CDR3 coding sequence is TGCGCCAGCAGCCTGGGACAGGGGGTGCCAGATACGCAGTATTTT. Its protein product is CASSLGQGVPDTQYF.

This rearrangement joins TRBV7-9 to TRBJ1-6; 7 nucleotides match TRBD1. Germline V gives CDR1 SEHNR, CDR2 FQNEAQ (reference sequence). The CDR3 runs 14 residues. The J segment lost 9 bases and the V segment lost 8 bases, leaving 10 bases of the junction unmatched. This chain's CDR3 is CASRQGGATSPLHF. CDR3 sequence (DNA): TGTGCCAGCCGCCAGGGGGGAGCAACTTCACCCCTCCACTTT.

V and J are TRBV7-9 and TRBJ1-1; 7 bases line up with TRBD1. The CDR3 is made up of 16 amino acids. Trimming took 3 bases from V and 0 from J; bases not matched to a gene: 7. Germline V gene sequence: CDR1 SEHNR, CDR2 FQNEAQ (reference sequence). CDR3 residues: CASSFGPGTVNTEAFF. The CDR3 DNA follows: TGTGCCAGCAGCTTCGGTCCCGGGACAGTGAACACTGAAGCTTTCTTT.